One sample yielded the 12 T cell receptor beta chains listed below, sequenced in a study of T cells in women clearing cervical HPV infection. Profiling relied on immunoSEQ multiplex PCR, and the TCRdb table lists in-frame clones only, not all of them. The sample table includes 15,000 to 20,000 clones. Sequencing input: blood buffy coat. Receptors were obtained from a woman between 18 and 75 years old with a cervical HPV16 infection that either progressed to CIN3+ or cleared (not recorded which).

Worth noting for this clone: The sequenced fragment ends 3 residues before the CDR3 boundary, so the rest is inferred from the germline J gene. The chain is built from TRBV7-2 and TRBJ2-5; possibly TRBD1 for D (5 bases). The germline gives CDR1 SGHTA, CDR2 FQGNSA. V lost 6 bases, J lost 1 base, and 15 bases lay in between. The CDR3 has 15 amino acids. The chain's CDR3 is CASRYQGYSQETQYF. The CDR3 bases that were read are TGTGCCAGCAGATATCAGGGCTATTCCCAAGAGACC.

Comment on this clone: The missing CDR3 end, 3 residues past where the read stops, is filled in from the germline J gene. The chain employs TRBV20-1 and TRBJ1-5, with a possible D match to TRBD1 (6 bases). Germline CDR1 DFQATT, CDR2 SNEGSKA (reference sequence). This CDR3 is built from 12 residues. Trimming shortened V by 3 bases and J by 7 bases, and 10 bases separated the two germline ends. Incomplete CDR3 DNA: TGCAGTGCTAGCTCAGGGGTGCAGCCC. Translated: CSASSGVQP. In full, the CDR3 is CSASSGVQPQHF.

A note on this clone: The observed sequence ends 3 residues before the CDR3 terminus, with the missing tail filled in from the germline J gene. This chain uses TRBV7-8 with TRBJ1-1; TRBD1 is a possible D gene (5 bases). Germline V gene data show CDR1 as SGHVS and CDR2 as FQNEAQ. The CDR3 runs to 14 residues. CDR3 sequence reads: CASSPYSGPGEAFF. The CDR3 bases that were read are TGTGCCAGCAGCCCCTACAGTGGGCCAGGGGAA.

Worth noting for this clone: The missing CDR3 end, 3 residues past where the read stops, is filled in from the germline J gene. The chain employs TRBV24-1 and TRBJ2-1; possible D gene TRBD2, 5 bases. The CDR3 extends over 14 amino acids. Deletions cut 1 base from V and 6 bases from J, with 9 bases between. Germline V gene data show CDR1 as KGHDR and CDR2 as SFDVKD. CDR3 DNA, as far as it was read: TGTGCCACCAGTGATTTCTGGAGCGGCAATGAG. It is translated as CATSDFWSGNE. The whole CDR3 protein reads CATSDFWSGNEQFF.

Comment on this clone: The CDR3 goes on 3 residues after the read ends, and that part is filled in from the germline J gene. The rearrangement joins TRBV3-1 (or the pseudogene TRBV3-2) to TRBJ1-2; perhaps TRBD1 as D (5 bases). Germline V gene sequence: CDR1 LGHDT, CDR2 YNNKEL (reference sequence). The CDR3 has 16 amino acids. The V and J ends lost 0 bases and 2 bases respectively, with 13 bases between them. CDR3 bases read: TGTGCCAGCAGCCAAGACAGTGCGGGGGGGAACTATGGC. Amino acids: CASSQDSAGGNYG. The CDR3 reads in full as CASSQDSAGGNYGYTF.

Worth noting for this clone: The CDR3 goes on 3 residues after the read ends, and that part is filled in from the germline J gene. The chain recombines TRBV2 with TRBJ1-4; the D gene is possibly TRBD1 (6 bases). The CDR3 sequence is 14 residues long. CDR1 and CDR2 (germline): SNHLY, FYNNEI. Trimming left V 3 bases short and J 5 bases short, with 10 bases between. The covered CDR3 bases are TGTGCCAGCAGTGAGGGGGCCATAAATGAAAAA. Translation: CASSEGAINEK. The whole CDR3 sequence is CASSEGAINEKLFF.

To note about this clone: Sequencing ends 3 residues short of the CDR3 end; the germline J gene provides the rest. This chain links TRBV6-1 with TRBJ1-5; 8 bases are a match to TRBD1. The V gene end was trimmed by 4 bases and the J gene end by 7 bases; junction bases not matched to a gene: 9. CDR1 and CDR2 from the germline V gene are MNHNS and SASEGT. The CDR3 length is 15 residues. The CDR3 here is CASSGVTGASQPQHF. CDR3 bases read: TGTGCCAGCAGTGGGGTGACAGGGGCTTCGCAGCCC.

CDR3 protein: CASSLVRGQTGELFF. The DNA read from the CDR3 is TGTGCCAGCAGCTTAGTGCGGGGGCAAACCGGGGAG. The J gene is TRBJ2-2, the V gene TRBV7-2, with a tentative D call TRBD2 (7 bases). The observed sequence ends 3 residues before the CDR3 terminus, with the missing tail filled in from the germline J gene. Germline CDR1 and CDR2: SGHTA and FQGNSA. Trimming removed 1 base from V and 5 bases from J, with 11 bases in between. This CDR3 spans 15 amino acids. Full variable domain (outside the CDR3, taken from reference TRBV7-2 and TRBJ2-2): GAGVSQSPSNKVTEKGKDVELRCDPISGHTALYWYRQSLGQGLEFLIYFQGNSAPDKSGLPSDRFSAERTGGSVSTLTIQRTQQEDSAVYLCASSLVRGQTGELFFGEGSRLTVL.

As regards this clone: The read halts 3 residues ahead of the CDR3 end, with the missing end drawn from the germline J gene. This rearrangement joins TRBV7-9 to TRBJ1-2; D ambiguous. The CDR3 loop spans 13 amino acids. The germline V gene encodes CDR1 SEHNR and CDR2 FQNEAQ (reference sequence). This CDR3 is CASSPLLRNDYTF. The CDR3 DNA, read in part, is TGTGCCAGCAGCCCCCTTCTGCGGAATGAC.

Note on this clone: The sequence runs out 3 residues before the end of the CDR3; the remainder is reconstructed from the germline J gene. The rearrangement uses TRBV6-2 or TRBV6-3 and TRBJ2-4; tentative D call: TRBD1 (6 bases). This CDR3 has 13 amino acids. Per germline, CDR1 MNHEY and CDR2 SVGEGT. The CDR3 protein is CASRAGTYYGQYF. The sequenced CDR3 bases are TGTGCCAGCAGAGCCGGGACATACTATGGT.

As for this clone: Coverage ceases 3 residues before the CDR3 finishes, and the germline J gene fills in the end. The J gene is TRBJ2-1, the V gene TRBV12-3 or TRBV12-4, with a possible D match to TRBD1 (5 bases). V dropped 6 bases and J dropped 5 bases, with 26 bases sitting between them. There are 18 residues in the CDR3. The CDR3: CASSTGERRSRSNNEQFF. The part of the CDR3 DNA that was read is TGTGCCAGCAGCACAGGTGAGAGGCGGTCCCGTAGTAACAATGAG.

With regard to this clone: The CDR3 end falls 3 residues outside the read, so it is completed with the germline J gene. This chain connects TRBV5-1 to TRBJ2-2; a possible D gene is TRBD1 (6 bases). The CDR3 sequence is 14 residues long. Germline CDR1 SGHRS, CDR2 YFSETQ. V lost 2 bases and J lost 5, with 10 bases in between. CDR3 amino acids: CASSFTGITGELFF. Incomplete CDR3 DNA: TGCGCCAGCAGCTTTACAGGGATAACCGGGGAG.